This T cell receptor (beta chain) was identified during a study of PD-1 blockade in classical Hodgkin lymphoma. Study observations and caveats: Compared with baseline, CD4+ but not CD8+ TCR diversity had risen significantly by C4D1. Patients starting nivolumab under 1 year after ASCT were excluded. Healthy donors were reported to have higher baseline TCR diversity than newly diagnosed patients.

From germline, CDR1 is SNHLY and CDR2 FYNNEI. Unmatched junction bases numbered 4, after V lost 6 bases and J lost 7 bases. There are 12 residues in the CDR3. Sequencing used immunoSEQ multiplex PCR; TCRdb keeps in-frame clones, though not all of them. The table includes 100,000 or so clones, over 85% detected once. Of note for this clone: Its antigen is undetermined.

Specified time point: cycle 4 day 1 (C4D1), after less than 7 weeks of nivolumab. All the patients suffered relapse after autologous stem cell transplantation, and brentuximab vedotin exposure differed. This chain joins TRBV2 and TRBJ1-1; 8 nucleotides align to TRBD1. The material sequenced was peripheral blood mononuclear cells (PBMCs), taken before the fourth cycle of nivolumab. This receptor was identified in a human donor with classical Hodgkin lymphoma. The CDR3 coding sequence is TGTGCCAGCAGGACAGGGGATGGTGAAGCTTTCTTT. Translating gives CASRTGDGEAFF.